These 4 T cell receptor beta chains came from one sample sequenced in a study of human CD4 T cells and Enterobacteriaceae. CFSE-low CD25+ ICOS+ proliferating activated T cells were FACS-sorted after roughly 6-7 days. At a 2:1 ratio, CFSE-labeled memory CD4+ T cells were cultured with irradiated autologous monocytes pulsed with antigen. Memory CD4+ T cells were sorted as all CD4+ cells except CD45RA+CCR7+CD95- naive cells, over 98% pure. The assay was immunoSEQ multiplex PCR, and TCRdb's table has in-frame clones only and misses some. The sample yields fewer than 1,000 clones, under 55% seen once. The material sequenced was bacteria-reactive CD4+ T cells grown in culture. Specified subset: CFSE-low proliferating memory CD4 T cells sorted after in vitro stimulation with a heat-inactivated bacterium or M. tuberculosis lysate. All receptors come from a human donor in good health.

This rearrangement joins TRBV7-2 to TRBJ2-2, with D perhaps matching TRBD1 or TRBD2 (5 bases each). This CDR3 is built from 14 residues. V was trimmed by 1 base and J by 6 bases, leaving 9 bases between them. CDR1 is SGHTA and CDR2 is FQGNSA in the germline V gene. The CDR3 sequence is CASSLGRDAGELFF. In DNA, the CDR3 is TGTGCCAGCAGCTTAGGCAGGGACGCCGGGGAGCTGTTTTTT.

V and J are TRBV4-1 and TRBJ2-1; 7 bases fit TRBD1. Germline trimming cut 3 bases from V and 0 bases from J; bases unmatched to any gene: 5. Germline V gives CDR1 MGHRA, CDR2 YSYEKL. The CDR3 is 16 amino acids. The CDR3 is CASSQSTGTSYNEQFF. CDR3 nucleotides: TGCGCCAGCAGCCAGTCGACAGGGACCTCCTACAATGAGCAGTTCTTC.

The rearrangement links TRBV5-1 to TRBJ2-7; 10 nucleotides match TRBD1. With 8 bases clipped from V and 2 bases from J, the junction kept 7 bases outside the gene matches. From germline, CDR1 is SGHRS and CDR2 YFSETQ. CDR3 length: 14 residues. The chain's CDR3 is CARFWDRGPYEQYF. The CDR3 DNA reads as TGCGCCAGATTCTGGGACAGGGGTCCCTACGAGCAGTACTTC.

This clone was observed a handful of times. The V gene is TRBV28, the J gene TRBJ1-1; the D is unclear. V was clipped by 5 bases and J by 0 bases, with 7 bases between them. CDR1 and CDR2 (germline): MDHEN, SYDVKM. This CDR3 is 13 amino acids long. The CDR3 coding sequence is TGTGCCAGCAGTCAGCACATGAACACTGAAGCTTTCTTT. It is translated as CASSQHMNTEAFF.